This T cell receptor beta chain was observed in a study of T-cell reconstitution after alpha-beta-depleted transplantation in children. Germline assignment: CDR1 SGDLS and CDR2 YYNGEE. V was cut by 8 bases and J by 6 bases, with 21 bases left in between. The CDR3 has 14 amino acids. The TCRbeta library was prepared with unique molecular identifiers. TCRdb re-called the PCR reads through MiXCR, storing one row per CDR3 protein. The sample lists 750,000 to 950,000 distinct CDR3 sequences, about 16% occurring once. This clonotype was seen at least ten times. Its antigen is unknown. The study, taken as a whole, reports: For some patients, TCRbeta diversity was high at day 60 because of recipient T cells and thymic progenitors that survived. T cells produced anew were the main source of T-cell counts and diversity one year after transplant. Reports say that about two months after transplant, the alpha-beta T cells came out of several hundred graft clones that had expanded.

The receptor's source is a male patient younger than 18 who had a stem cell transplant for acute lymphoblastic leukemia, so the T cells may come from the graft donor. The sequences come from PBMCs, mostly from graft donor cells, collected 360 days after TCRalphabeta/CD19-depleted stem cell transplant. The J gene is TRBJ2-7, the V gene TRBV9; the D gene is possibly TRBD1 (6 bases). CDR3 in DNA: TGTGCCAGTTGGGAACGGTGGGGGCTGGGCGAGCAGTACTTC. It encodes CASWERWGLGEQYF.